Following are 11 T cell receptor beta chains from one sample sequenced in a study of cytomegalovirus exposure and HLA in healthy donors. PCR employed 60 Vbeta and 13 Jbeta primers. Measured with immunoSEQ multiplex PCR; TCRdb has only the in-frame clones, and not every one. This sample carries 110,000 to 150,000 clones, roughly 85% of them seen once, and the ten largest clones take less than 2%. The sequenced sample consisted of PBMCs. These receptors were collected from a woman under 40 in good health and CMV-seronegative.

V gene TRBV5-5 combines with J gene TRBJ2-2; TRBD2 matches 7 bases. The CDR3 runs to 14 residues. Trimming at V came to 3 bases and at J to 4 bases, leaving 3 bases not matched to a gene. Per germline, CDR1 SGHKS and CDR2 YYEKEE (reference sequence). The CDR3 DNA sequence: TGTGCCAGCAGCTCCGGGGGGATCACCGGGGAGCTGTTTTTT. Encoded protein: CASSSGGITGELFF.

The chain recombines TRBV7-2 with TRBJ1-2; maybe TRBD1 (6 bases). Germline CDR1 is SGHTA and CDR2 is FQGNSA. Trimming shortened V by 1 base and J by 2 bases, and 11 bases separated the two germline ends. The CDR3 is 15 amino acids. The CDR3, as DNA: TGTGCCAGCAGCTTAGGGGGGGGCGGAAACTATGGCTACACCTTC. This codes for CASSLGGGGNYGYTF.

This chain uses TRBV30 with TRBJ1-1; D not certain. Germline CDR1 GTSNPN, CDR2 SVGIG (reference sequence). With 3 bases removed from V and 11 bases from J, the gap between germline ends came to 19 bases. This CDR3 region has 13 residues. CDR3: CAWSVPGVVRAFF. The CDR3 DNA follows: TGTGCCTGGAGCGTCCCCGGGGTAGTTCGGGCTTTCTTT.

The chain uses TRBV4-3 and TRBJ2-3; 12 bases are a match to TRBD2. Germline V lookup: CDR1 LGHNA, CDR2 YSLEER. V gave up 2 bases and J gave up 5 bases; unmatched junction bases: 8. The CDR3 spans 17 residues. CDR3 DNA: TGCGCCAGCAGCCAACTGGCTAGCGGGGGGGTCGGAGATACGCAGTATTTT. Encoded protein: CASSQLASGGVGDTQYF.

The rearrangement joins TRBV9 to TRBJ1-1; possible D gene TRBD1, 6 bases. CDR1 and CDR2 from the germline V gene are SGDLS and YYNGEE. The CDR3 runs 15 residues. Trimming left V 0 bases short and J 0 bases short, with 9 bases between. The CDR3: CASSVAGDMNTEAFF. DNA of the CDR3: TGTGCCAGCAGCGTAGCCGGGGACATGAACACTGAAGCTTTCTTT.

This clone was detected only a few times. The chain is built from TRBV11-2 and TRBJ1-2; D is ambiguous. Trimming cost V 1 base and J 6 bases, with 15 bases left between them. CDR3 length: 15 residues. Per germline, CDR1 SGHAT and CDR2 FQNNGV. The CDR3 sequence is CASSLVGRPINGYTF. CDR3 bases: TGTGCCAGCAGCTTAGTAGGCAGGCCAATAAATGGCTACACCTTC.

J is TRBJ2-5 and V is TRBV27, with 9 bases fitting TRBD1. Per germline, CDR1 MNHEY and CDR2 SMNVEV (reference sequence). The V segment lost 0 bases and the J segment 5 bases; nucleotides outside the gene matches: 13. The CDR3 is 18 residues long. CDR3 bases: TGTGCCAGCAGTTTATCCGGACAGGGGACCGCGGGTAGGGAGACCCAGTACTTC. As protein: CASSLSGQGTAGRETQYF.

The chain uses TRBV7-3 and TRBJ2-4; D is perhaps TRBD2 (6 bases). The length of the CDR3 is 11 residues. V was cut by 4 bases and J by 10 bases, with 8 bases left in between. Germline V gene lookup returns CDR1 SGHTA and CDR2 FQGTGA. The CDR3 here is CASSSGRIQYF. The CDR3 coding sequence is TGTGCCAGCAGCTCTGGGAGGATTCAGTACTTC.

Only one count was recorded for this clone. V is TRBV30 and J is TRBJ1-2; possible D gene TRBD1, 6 bases. The CDR3 spans 12 residues. Germline V CDR1 and CDR2: GTSNPN, SVGIG (reference sequence). Between the trimmed V and J ends, which lost 2 bases and 7 bases, there was a span of 11 bases. The CDR3 sequence is CAWSLGQLGYTF. In DNA, the CDR3 is TGTGCCTGGAGTCTAGGACAGCTTGGCTACACCTTC.

This clone was counted only a few times. The chain joins TRBV19 to TRBJ1-1; no reliable D call. V dropped 6 bases and J dropped 3 bases, with 8 bases sitting between them. Germline assignment: CDR1 LNHDA and CDR2 SQIVND (reference sequence). This CDR3 region has 12 residues. CDR3 coding DNA: TGTGCCAGTAGCTTAATCGACACTGAAGCTTTCTTT. The encoded protein is CASSLIDTEAFF.

The J gene is TRBJ1-2, the V gene TRBV13; 7 nucleotides agree with TRBD1. This CDR3 spans 13 amino acids. CDR1 is PRHDT and CDR2 is FYEKMQ in the germline V gene (reference sequence). V lost 5 bases to trimming and J lost 3 bases; unmatched junction nucleotides: 3. The CDR3 loop reads CASSRGTDYGYTF. CDR3 coding DNA: TGTGCCAGCAGCCGTGGGACAGACTATGGCTACACCTTC.